This T cell receptor (beta chain) appears in the sequencing data of a study of cytomegalovirus exposure and HLA in healthy donors. A multiplex PCR was run with 60 Vbeta primers and 13 Jbeta primers. Assay: immunoSEQ multiplex PCR; the TCRdb copy retains only in-frame clones and omits some. The table includes 110,000 to 150,000 clones, over 70% detected once. With 2 bases clipped from V and 0 bases from J, the junction kept 15 bases outside the gene matches. This CDR3 region has 19 residues. Germline values: CDR1 PRHDT, CDR2 FYEKMQ (reference sequence). The chain couples TRBV13 to TRBJ2-5, with 7 positions matching TRBD1. The sample comprised PBMCs. This sequence was found in a man aged 25 to 40 in good health and CMV-seronegative. The chain's CDR3 is CASSLRGRAGGVDQETQYF. In nucleotides, the CDR3 is TGTGCCAGCAGCTTAAGGGGCAGGGCAGGGGGAGTGGACCAAGAGACCCAGTACTTC. Variable domain in full (rest from reference TRBV13 and TRBJ2-5): AAGVIQSPRHLIKEKRETATLKCYPIPRHDTVYWYQQGPGQDPQFLISFYEKMQSDKGSIPDRFSAQQFSDYHSELNMSSLELGDSALYFCASSLRGRAGGVDQETQYFGPGTRLLVL.